This T cell receptor beta chain stems from a study of T cell changes during pregnancy in multiple sclerosis. The CDR3 totals 17 residues. Germline CDR1 reads SGHDT; CDR2 reads YYEEEE. V lost 3 bases, J lost 0 bases, and 16 bases lay in between. This table comes from immunoSEQ multiplex PCR, and its TCRdb copy is limited to in-frame clones, with some not included. The sample yields 60,000 or so clones, roughly 92% seen once. The material was peripheral blood, obtained in the first trimester of pregnancy. The J gene is TRBJ2-1, the V gene TRBV5-6, with D tentatively TRBD1 (5 bases). The TCR sequence derives from a female donor with multiple sclerosis, enrolled in a pregnancy study. CDR3 nucleotide sequence: TGTGCCAGCAGCTCGTGGGGCCGTCTTATCTCCTACAATGAGCAGTTCTTC. Translated, it gives CASSSWGRLISYNEQFF.